The source of this T cell receptor beta chain is a study of regulatory T cells in long-lasting Graves disease. Broader study findings: Study of thyroid tissue was not done, with only peripheral blood studied.

Library construction for TCR beta used iRepertoire HTBI primers and Arm-PCR of CDR3 regions. Using its own MiXCR run on the multiplex PCR reads, TCRdb lists one record per CDR3 protein. Found here are more than 400,000 distinct CDR3 sequences, roughly 15% of them singletons; the top ten hold around 10%. With respect to this clonotype: Its antigen is unknown.

Germline-derived CDR1 and CDR2 are MGHRA and YSYEKL. CDR3 length: 16 residues. V shed 0 bases and J shed 1 base, with 11 bases lying between them. Indicated time point: newly diagnosed GD, antithyroid drugs for less than 3 months. With RNA extracted from PBMCs as input, the TCR library was made. These same records also appear under a second study, on T cells in Graves' hyperthyroidism and ophthalmopathy.

This clonotype was obtained from a woman aged 25 to 45 with Graves disease. The genes are TRBV4-1 and TRBJ2-3; a possible D gene is TRBD2 (6 bases). This specimen consisted of peripheral blood mononuclear cells (PBMCs), obtained at new diagnosis, from a patient treated with antithyroid drugs. The CDR3 region has the DNA TGCGCCAGCAGCCAAGATGGCCAGCGGGGCACAGATACGCAGTATTTT. This sequence encodes CASSQDGQRGTDTQYF.